This is a list of T cell receptor beta chains from one sample in a study of identical twins. Using its own MiXCR run on the 5' RACE reads, TCRdb lists one record per CDR3 protein. The top ten hold 0.98% of the sample, which has fewer than 500,000 distinct CDR3 sequences, 14% seen once. A further study also used this sample, focusing on yellow fever vaccine responses in identical twins.

The sample taken for sequencing was CD4+ T cells sorted from blood. The receptor set was obtained from a woman in her late teens or twenties in good health. Each CDR3 is given with its conserved first and last residue. The D gene is left open where the match is weak. Not every row has a clone size; where given, it reads once, few, many or a size class.

TRBD2	NA	TRBV20-1	TRBJ2-3	TGCAGTGCTAGACTAGCGGGGGCCTTAGATACGCAGTATTTT	CSARLAGALDTQYF
NA	NA	TRBV5-1	TRBJ2-5	TGCGCCAGCAGCGGAGGGTCGACAGGGCCTCAAGAGACCCAGTACTTC	CASSGGSTGPQETQYF
NA	many	TRBV6-6	TRBJ1-6	TGTGCCACCCTACCAGGGTATCATTCACCCCTCCACTTT	CATLPGYHSPLHF
NA	few	TRBV19	TRBJ1-1	TGTGCCAGTAGTATCCGAGGACCTGAAGCTTTCTTT	CASSIRGPEAFF
NA	NA	TRBV7-2	TRBJ2-1	TGTGCCAGCAGCTTGGTTGCGAGTTACAATGAGCAGTTCTTC	CASSLVASYNEQFF
NA	many	TRBV10-3	TRBJ2-3	TGTGCCATCAGTGGAGGGGGGTCTAGCACAGATACGCAGTATTTT	CAISGGGSSTDTQYF
TRBD2	few	TRBV7-2	TRBJ2-2	TGTGCCAGCAGCTCCCGGACTAGTACCACCGGGGAGCTGTTTTTT	CASSSRTSTTGELFF
NA	few	TRBV10-3	TRBJ2-3	TGTGCCATCAGTTCGCCCCCCGGCAGAAACACAGATACGCAGTATTTT	CAISSPPGRNTDTQYF
TRBD2	few	TRBV4-3	TRBJ2-7	TGCGCCAGCAGCCAGGTTAATAGCGGGGTCTACGAGCAGTACTTC	CASSQVNSGVYEQYF
NA	few	TRBV6-5	TRBJ2-2	TGTGCCAGCAGTTACTCTGGTAGCGGGAACACCGGGGAGCTGTTTTTT	CASSYSGSGNTGELFF
TRBD2	NA	TRBV20-1	TRBJ2-5	TGCAGTGCTAGAGATCTTAGCGGGGTGTGGAAGACCCAGTACTTC	CSARDLSGVWKTQYF
TRBD1	few	TRBV6-2/TRBV6-3	TRBJ1-5	TGTGCCAGCAAACTCGGACAGGCAGACAATCAGCCCCAGCATTTT	CASKLGQADNQPQHF
TRBD2	NA	TRBV20-1	TRBJ2-1	TGCAGTGCTAGAGATTGGCCTAGCGGGAGTCCCGACGGCGCGTTCTTC	CSARDWPSGSPDGAFF
TRBD2	NA	TRBV5-6	TRBJ2-3	TGTGCCAGCACCACTCGCGGGGGGGCAACAGATACGCAGTATTTT	CASTTRGGATDTQYF
TRBD1	few	TRBV28	TRBJ2-3	TGTGCCAGCAGTTTACGGACCGGGACAGGGCAGAAGCAGTATTTT	CASSLRTGTGQKQYF
TRBD1	NA	TRBV2	TRBJ1-1	TGTGCCAGCAGTCGGGACAGGGGATCCACTGAAGCTTTCTTT	CASSRDRGSTEAFF
NA	few	TRBV28	TRBJ2-2	TGTGCCAGCGGATCACCAGCGGAGGCCGGGGAGCTGTTTTTT	CASGSPAEAGELFF
TRBD2	few	TRBV25-1	TRBJ2-7	TGTGCCAGCAGTGGAGCGGGAGGGGTCGAGCAGTACTTC	CASSGAGGVEQYF
NA	NA	TRBV19	TRBJ2-7	TGTGCCACGAGACAGGCTCAAGCCTACGAGCAGTACTTC	CATRQAQAYEQYF
TRBD1	few	TRBV28	TRBJ2-5	TGTGCCAGCAGGTTTGCCGGACAGGGGGAAGAGACCCAGTACTTC	CASRFAGQGEETQYF
NA	once	TRBV13	TRBJ2-3	TGTGCCAGCAGCAGGGACCTAGGCGGGGATACGCAGTATTTT	CASSRDLGGDTQYF
TRBD1	few	TRBV20-1	TRBJ2-7	TGCAGTGCTAGAGATCTAGGGGAACAGGGGCGCACCTACGAGCAGTACTTC	CSARDLGEQGRTYEQYF
NA	few	TRBV7-9	TRBJ1-2	TGTGCCAGCAGCTTATTCAGTTCCTATGGCTACACCTTC	CASSLFSSYGYTF
NA	few	TRBV12-3/TRBV12-4	TRBJ2-7	TGTGCCAGCAGTTTAGGGGACTGGTCGCTCTCCTACGAGCAGTACTTC	CASSLGDWSLSYEQYF
NA	NA	TRBV2	TRBJ1-1	TGTGCCAGCACCAGGACGATAATCAGGAACACTGAAGCTTTCTTT	CASTRTIIRNTEAFF
TRBD1	NA	TRBV29-1	TRBJ2-7	TGCAGCGTTGGCTGGACAGGGGTCTACGAGCAGTACTTC	CSVGWTGVYEQYF
TRBD2	NA	TRBV11-1	TRBJ2-3	TGTGCCAGCAGCCCCCTAAATAGCGGGGGGGCCGTTGGAAGGACAGATACGCAGTATTTT	CASSPLNSGGAVGRTDTQYF
TRBD2	NA	TRBV4-2	TRBJ2-7	TGTGCCAGCAGCCGGGGGGCTAGCGGGGGGTACTACGAGCAGTACTTC	CASSRGASGGYYEQYF
NA	many	TRBV7-2	TRBJ2-7	TGTGCCTCTCGGGGGGCGGGAAGAAGCTACGAGCAGTACTTC	CASRGAGRSYEQYF
NA	many	TRBV3-1	TRBJ1-6	TGTGCCAGCAGCCAAGGGGCAGGGGACTCACCCCTCCACTTT	CASSQGAGDSPLHF
TRBD2	NA	TRBV18	TRBJ2-1	TGCGCCAGCTCACCCCTGCCTAGCGGGAAGTACAATGAGCAGTTCTTC	CASSPLPSGKYNEQFF
NA	NA	TRBV2	TRBJ1-5	TGTGCCAGCAGTGAAAGGCGGTCGGGACAGCCCCAGCATTTT	CASSERRSGQPQHF
TRBD2	few	TRBV28	TRBJ2-7	TGTGCCACGCTAGCGGGGACCTACGAGCAGTACTTC	CATLAGTYEQYF
NA	NA	TRBV20-1	TRBJ2-7	TGCAGTGCTAGACGACTGATCTCCTACGAGCAGTACTTC	CSARRLISYEQYF
NA	NA	TRBV27	TRBJ2-2	TGTGCCAGCAGTTCAAACAGGGTCGGCACCGGGGAGCTGTTTTTT	CASSSNRVGTGELFF
NA	few	TRBV6-5	TRBJ2-1	TGTGCCAGCAGCCCGGAGGTCGGTGAGCAGTTCTTC	CASSPEVGEQFF
TRBD1	once	TRBV19	TRBJ2-6	TGTGCCAGTACCTCAAGGGGGCAGGATCCCGTCCTGACTTTC	CASTSRGQDPVLTF
NA	many	TRBV7-7	TRBJ2-2	TGTGCTAGCAGTTTACGGGAAGGCACCGGGGAGCTGTTTTTT	CASSLREGTGELFF
TRBD1	few	TRBV7-2	TRBJ2-1	TGTGCCAGCAGCTCCAAACAGGGGACCGTGTTCTTC	CASSSKQGTVFF
NA	once	TRBV18	TRBJ2-2	TGTGCCAGCTCACCGGACAGCAAAAGGGGCGGGGAGCTGTTTTTT	CASSPDSKRGGELFF
NA	NA	TRBV25-1	TRBJ2-7	TGTGCCAGCAGTGAATCCAGGACTCCGGCCCACGAGCAGTACTTC	CASSESRTPAHEQYF
TRBD2	NA	TRBV5-8	TRBJ2-1	TGTGCCAGCAGCCCGGACCTGACTAGCAGAAACAATGAGCAGTTCTTC	CASSPDLTSRNNEQFF
TRBD2	NA	TRBV7-2	TRBJ2-1	TGTGCCAGCAGCTCACGACTAGCGGGGGGGCTTGATGAGCAGTTCTTC	CASSSRLAGGLDEQFF
NA	NA	TRBV28	TRBJ2-5	TGTGCCAGTAGAGATGGGCGCGAGACCCAGTACTTC	CASRDGRETQYF
TRBD1	NA	TRBV18	TRBJ2-1	TGTGCCAGCTCACCGGGACAGGGGGCTGGGGATGAGCAGTTCTTC	CASSPGQGAGDEQFF
TRBD2	many	TRBV19	TRBJ2-3	TGTGCCAGTAGTCCGGCCGGGACTAGGAGCACAGATACGCAGTATTTT	CASSPAGTRSTDTQYF
TRBD1	NA	TRBV27	TRBJ2-7	TGTGCCAGCAGCCTGAAGGGGGCGCAATACGAGCAGTACTTC	CASSLKGAQYEQYF
TRBD1	few	TRBV2	TRBJ2-1	TGTGCCAGCAGTGGGACAGGGCTAGACTACAATGAGCAGTTCTTC	CASSGTGLDYNEQFF
NA	few	TRBV24-1	TRBJ2-2	TGTGCCACCAGTGATTCTTCACAGGGGAACACCGGGGAGCTGTTTTTT	CATSDSSQGNTGELFF